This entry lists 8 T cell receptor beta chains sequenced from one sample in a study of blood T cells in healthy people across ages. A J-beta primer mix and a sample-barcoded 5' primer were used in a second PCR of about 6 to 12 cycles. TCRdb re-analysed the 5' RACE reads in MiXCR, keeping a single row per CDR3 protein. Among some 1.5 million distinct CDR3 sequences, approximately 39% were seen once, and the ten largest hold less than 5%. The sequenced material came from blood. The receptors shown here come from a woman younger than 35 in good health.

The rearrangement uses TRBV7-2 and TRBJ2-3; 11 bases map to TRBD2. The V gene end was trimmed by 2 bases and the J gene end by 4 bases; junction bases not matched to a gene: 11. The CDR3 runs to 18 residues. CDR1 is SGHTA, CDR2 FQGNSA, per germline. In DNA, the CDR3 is TGTGCCAGCAGCTTATTCGGAGTAGCGGGGGGGCTCGCAGATACGCAGTATTTT. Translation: CASSLFGVAGGLADTQYF.

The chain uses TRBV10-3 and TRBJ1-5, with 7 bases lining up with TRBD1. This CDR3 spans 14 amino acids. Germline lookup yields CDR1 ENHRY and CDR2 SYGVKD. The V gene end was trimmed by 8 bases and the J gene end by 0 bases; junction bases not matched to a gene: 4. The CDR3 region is CAIGGQYSNQPQHF. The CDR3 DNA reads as TGTGCCATCGGGGGACAGTATAGCAATCAGCCCCAGCATTTT.

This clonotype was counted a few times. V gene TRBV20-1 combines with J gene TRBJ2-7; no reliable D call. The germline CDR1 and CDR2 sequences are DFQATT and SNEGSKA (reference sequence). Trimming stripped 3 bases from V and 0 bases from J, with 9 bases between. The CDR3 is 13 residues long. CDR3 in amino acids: CSARQRNSYEQYF. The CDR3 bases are TGCAGTGCTAGGCAACGGAACTCCTACGAGCAGTACTTC.

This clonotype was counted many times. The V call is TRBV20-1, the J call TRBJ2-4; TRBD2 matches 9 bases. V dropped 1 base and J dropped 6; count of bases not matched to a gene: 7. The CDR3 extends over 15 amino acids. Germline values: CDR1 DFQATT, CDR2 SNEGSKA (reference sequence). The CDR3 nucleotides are TGCAGTGCTAGAGCCCCTACAGCGGGGGGAAACATTCAGTACTTC. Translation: CSARAPTAGGNIQYF.

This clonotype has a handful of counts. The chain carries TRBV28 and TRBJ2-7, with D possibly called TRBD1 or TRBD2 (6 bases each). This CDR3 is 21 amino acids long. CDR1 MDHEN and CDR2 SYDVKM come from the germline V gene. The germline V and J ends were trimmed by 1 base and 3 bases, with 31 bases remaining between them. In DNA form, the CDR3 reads TGTGCCAGCAGTTTATTTGTTTTCCTTCTACCACCTAACAGGGAGGACTACGAGCAGTACTTC. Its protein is CASSLFVFLLPPNREDYEQYF.

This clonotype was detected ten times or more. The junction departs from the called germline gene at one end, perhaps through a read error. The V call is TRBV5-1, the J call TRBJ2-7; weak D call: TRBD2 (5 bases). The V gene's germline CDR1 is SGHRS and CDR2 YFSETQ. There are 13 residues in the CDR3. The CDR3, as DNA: TGTGCTAGCAGCTTAGAGCCAACCTACGAGCAGTACTTC. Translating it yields CASSLEPTYEQYF.

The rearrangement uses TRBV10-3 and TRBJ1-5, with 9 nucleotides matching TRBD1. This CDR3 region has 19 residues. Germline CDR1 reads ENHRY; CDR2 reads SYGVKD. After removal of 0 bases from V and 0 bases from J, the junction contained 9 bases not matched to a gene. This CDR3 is CAISESLGQGFYSNQPQHF. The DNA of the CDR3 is TGTGCCATCAGTGAGTCGCTGGGACAGGGCTTTTATAGCAATCAGCCCCAGCATTTT.

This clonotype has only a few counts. The CDR3 protein is CSARSRTYTDTQYF. In DNA, the CDR3 is TGCAGTGCTAGGAGCAGAACGTACACAGATACGCAGTATTTT. V gene TRBV20-1 combines with J gene TRBJ2-3; D is unresolved. This CDR3 comprises 14 residues. Germline V gene sequence: CDR1 DFQATT, CDR2 SNEGSKA (reference sequence). V lost 3 bases and J 2 bases, leaving 12 bases between the germline ends.